This T cell receptor (beta chain) is from a study of beta chain bispecific antibodies for T cell cancers. Study-wide background: HPB-ALL carried surface TRBV5-5, while Jurkat carried TRBV12-3. Regarding the study as a whole: In these mixed samples, most targeted TRBV reads derived from the leukemia cell line. TRBV5-6, highly similar to TRBV5-5, is cross-recognized by anti-TRBV5-5 antibody.

TCRdb recomputed calls from the 5' RACE reads with MiXCR, one row per CDR3 protein. The sample yields over 20,000 distinct CDR3 sequences, about 2.6% seen once. As for this clonotype: The antigen is unknown.

Either OKT3 anti-CD3 antibody or CD3/CD28 beads expanded T cells from blood mononuclear cells over roughly 3 days. Approximately 50,000 normal T cells were cocultured with approximately 50,000 target cells and bispecific antibody. Germline values: CDR1 SQVTM, CDR2 ANQGSEA. The CDR3 spans 13 residues. The ends were cut back, 6 bases at V and 0 bases at J, with 12 bases in the middle. What was sequenced was healthy donor T cells cultured with leukemia cells. The sequence was collected from a human donor in good health. Some clones in this sample may be carry-over from other donors' samples. The chain combines TRBV29-1 with TRBJ2-7, with D unresolved. CDR3 DNA: TGCAGCGTGACTTTTTTTCTCTCCTACGAGCAGTACTTC. It yields the protein CSVTFFLSYEQYF.